This is a list of T cell receptor beta chains from one sample in a study of blood T cell repertoires in COVID-19. Profiling relied on immunoSEQ multiplex PCR, and the TCRdb table lists in-frame clones only, not all of them. The profile shows tens of thousands of clones, about 90% of them singletons. Sequencing used peripheral blood. These receptors originate from a man aged 50 to 60 with COVID-19, enrolled during active disease. Each CDR3 is given with its conserved first and last residue. A D gene is named only where the DNA matches it firmly. For some rows the clone size is stated as once, few or many, or as a class when expanded; others skip it.

cdr3_length j_call d_call v_call clone_size cdr3_aa cdr3_nt
14 TRBJ1-4 NA TRBV21-1 once CASSNTGINEKLFF TGTGCCAGCAGCAACACAGGGATTAATGAAAAACTGTTTTTT
15 TRBJ2-7 TRBD2 TRBV19 NA CASSFLAGGLYEQYF TGTGCCAGTAGCTTCCTAGCGGGAGGCCTCTACGAGCAGTACTTC
14 TRBJ2-1 TRBD2 TRBV5-6 NA CASRGTSGNNEQFF TGTGCCAGCAGAGGGACTAGCGGAAACAATGAGCAGTTCTTC
14 TRBJ1-1 TRBD1 TRBV6-5 NA CASSYFTGGSEAFF TGTGCCAGCAGTTACTTTACAGGGGGGAGTGAAGCTTTCTTT
14 TRBJ2-2 NA TRBV19 NA CASSIQANTGELFF TGTGCCAGTAGTATACAGGCGAACACCGGGGAGCTGTTTTTT
13 TRBJ1-1 NA TRBV28 once CVRGDPENTEAFF TGTGTCAGAGGGGATCCGGAGAACACTGAAGCTTTCTTT
19 TRBJ2-3 TRBD1 TRBV10-1 NA CASSTSPGQGPVVTDTQYF TGCGCCAGCAGCACTTCGCCGGGACAGGGTCCGGTGGTTACAGATACGCAGTATTTT
15 TRBJ2-1 TRBD1 TRBV9 NA CASSDYRGWSDEQFF TGTGCCAGCAGCGATTACAGGGGCTGGAGCGATGAGCAGTTCTTC
15 TRBJ1-5 TRBD1 TRBV6-1 NA CASSDRGQPNQPQHF TGTGCCAGCAGTGATAGGGGACAGCCGAATCAGCCCCAGCATTTT
14 TRBJ1-3 NA TRBV2 NA CASSELSSGNTIYF TGTGCCAGCAGTGAATTGAGCTCTGGAAACACCATATATTTT
15 TRBJ2-7 NA TRBV2 NA CASSEALAGIYEQYF TGTGCCAGCAGTGAAGCGCTGGCAGGGATCTACGAGCAGTACTTC
16 TRBJ1-2 NA TRBV7-8 NA CASSERREFSNYGYTF TGTGCCAGCAGCGAGCGCCGGGAATTTTCTAACTATGGCTACACCTTC
14 TRBJ1-2 TRBD1 TRBV27 few CASSLSGTGSGYTF TGTGCCAGCAGTTTATCCGGGACAGGGAGCGGCTACACCTTC
13 TRBJ2-7 TRBD1 TRBV7-2 NA CASSDLTGWKQYF TGTGCCAGCAGCGACCTGACAGGGTGGAAGCAGTACTTC
15 TRBJ1-2 NA TRBV4-1 NA CASSQPGGLNYGYTF TGCGCCAGCAGCCAACCTGGCGGTCTGAACTATGGCTACACCTTC
14 TRBJ2-2 NA TRBV2 once CASNPRVGTGELFF TGTGCCAGCAATCCGCGGGTGGGCACCGGGGAGCTGTTTTTT
14 TRBJ1-1 NA TRBV19 NA CASSMEGKNTEAFF TGTGCCAGTAGTATGGAGGGGAAGAACACTGAAGCTTTCTTT
12 TRBJ2-7 TRBD2 TRBV12-5 NA CASGHSGREQYF TGTGCTAGTGGTCATAGCGGGAGGGAGCAGTACTTC
14 TRBJ2-5 NA TRBV5-1 NA CASSLALSQETQYF TGCGCCAGCAGCTTGGCCCTCAGCCAAGAGACCCAGTACTTC
15 TRBJ2-5 TRBD2 TRBV7-7 NA CASSQGLATQETQYF TGTGCCAGCAGCCAAGGACTAGCGACCCAGGAGACCCAGTACTTC
17 TRBJ2-1 TRBD2 TRBV4-1 once CASSPYPGLAGGNEQFF TGCGCCAGCAGCCCTTACCCCGGACTAGCGGGCGGCAATGAGCAGTTCTTC
14 TRBJ2-7 NA TRBV13 NA CASSLGDSNYEQYF TGTGCCAGCAGCTTAGGGGACTCCAACTACGAGCAGTACTTC
14 TRBJ2-5 TRBD2 TRBV7-2 NA CASSRTSGRETQYF TGTGCCAGCAGCCGGACTAGCGGGAGAGAGACCCAGTACTTC
13 TRBJ1-3 NA TRBV28 few CASRRSSGNTIYF TGTGCCAGCAGGAGATCCTCTGGAAACACCATATATTTT
14 TRBJ2-5 TRBD2 TRBV6-5 NA CASSYGGGQETQYF TGTGCCAGCAGTTACGGCGGGGGCCAAGAGACCCAGTACTTC
16 TRBJ1-1 NA TRBV27 NA CASSLPTGLGDTEAFF TGTGCCAGCAGTTTACCCACGGGACTCGGGGACACTGAAGCTTTCTTT
14 TRBJ2-7 TRBD2 TRBV11-2 NA CASSSPRGGYEQYF TGTGCCAGCAGCTCCCCCCGGGGGGGTTACGAGCAGTACTTC
14 TRBJ2-7 TRBD2 TRBV29-1 NA CSVGGLAGGYEQYF TGCAGCGTTGGGGGACTAGCGGGAGGCTACGAGCAGTACTTC
16 TRBJ1-2 NA TRBV7-9 NA CASSSGGVGANYGYTF TGTGCCAGCAGCTCCGGAGGGGTAGGAGCAAACTATGGCTACACCTTC